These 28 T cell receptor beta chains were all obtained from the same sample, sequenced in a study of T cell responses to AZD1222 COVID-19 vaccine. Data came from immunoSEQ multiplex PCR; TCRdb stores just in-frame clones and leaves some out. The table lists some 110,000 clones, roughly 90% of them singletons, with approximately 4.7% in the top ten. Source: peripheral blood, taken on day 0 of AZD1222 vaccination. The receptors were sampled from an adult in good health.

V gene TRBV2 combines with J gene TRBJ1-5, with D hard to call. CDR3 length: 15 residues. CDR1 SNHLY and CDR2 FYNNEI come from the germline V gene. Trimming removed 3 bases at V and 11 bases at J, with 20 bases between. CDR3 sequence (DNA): TGTGCCAGCAGTGAGACCTCCAGTATCAGCGGGGCCCAGCATTTT. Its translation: CASSETSSISGAQHF. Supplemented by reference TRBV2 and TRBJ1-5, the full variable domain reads EPEVTQTPSHQVTQMGQEVILRCVPISNHLYFYWYRQILGQKVEFLVSFYNNEISEKSEIFDDQFSVERPDGSNFTLKIRSTKLEDSAMYFCASSETSSISGAQHFGDGTRLSIL.

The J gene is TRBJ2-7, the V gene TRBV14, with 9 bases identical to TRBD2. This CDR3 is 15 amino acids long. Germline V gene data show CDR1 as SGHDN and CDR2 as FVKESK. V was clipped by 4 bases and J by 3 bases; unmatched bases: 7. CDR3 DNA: TGTGCCAGCAGCCTCCCACTAGCGGGCCGCTACGAGCAGTACTTC. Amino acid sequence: CASSLPLAGRYEQYF.

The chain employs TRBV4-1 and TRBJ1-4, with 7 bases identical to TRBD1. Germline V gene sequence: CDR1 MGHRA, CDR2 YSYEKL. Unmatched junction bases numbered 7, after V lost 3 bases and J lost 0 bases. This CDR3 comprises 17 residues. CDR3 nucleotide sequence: TGCGCCAGCAGCCAGGACGGGACAGTAACAACTAATGAAAAACTGTTTTTT. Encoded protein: CASSQDGTVTTNEKLFF.

The CDR3 nucleotides read TGTGCCAGTAGTGGAAGGACAGCCTCTGGAAACACCATATATTTT. The encoded protein is CASSGRTASGNTIYF. The V and J genes are TRBV19 and TRBJ1-3; D is perhaps TRBD1 (6 bases). V gave up 5 bases and J gave up 0 bases, with 11 bases separating them. The CDR3 length is 15 residues. Germline CDR1 LNHDA, CDR2 SQIVND (reference sequence). Using reference TRBV19 and TRBJ1-3 for the parts outside the CDR3, the full variable domain is DGGITQSPKYLFRKEGQNVTLSCEQNLNHDAMYWYRQDPGQGLRLIYYSQIVNDFQKGDIAEGYSVSREKKESFPLTVTSAQKNPTAFYLCASSGRTASGNTIYFGEGSWLTVV.

The CDR3: CASSIDGRVGTGELFF. The CDR3 DNA follows: TGTGCCAGTAGTATAGACGGCAGGGTAGGGACCGGGGAGCTGTTTTTT. The chain combines TRBV19 with TRBJ2-2, with TRBD1 as a possible D gene (5 bases). The V end was cut by 0 bases, the J end by 5 bases, with 13 bases between. The germline gives CDR1 LNHDA, CDR2 SQIVND (reference sequence). The CDR3 is made up of 16 amino acids.

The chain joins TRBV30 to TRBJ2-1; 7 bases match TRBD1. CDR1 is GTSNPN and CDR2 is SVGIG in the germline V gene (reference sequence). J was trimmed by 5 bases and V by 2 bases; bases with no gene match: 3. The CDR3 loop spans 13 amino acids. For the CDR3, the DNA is TGTGCCTGGAGTCGGGACAGCAACAATGAGCAGTTCTTC. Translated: CAWSRDSNNEQFF. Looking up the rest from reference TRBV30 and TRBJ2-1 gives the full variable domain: SQTIHQWPATLVQPVGSPLSLECTVEGTSNPNLYWYRQAAGRGLQLLFYSVGIGQISSEVPQNLSASRPQDRQFILSSKKLLLSDSGFYLCAWSRDSNNEQFFGPGTRLTVL.

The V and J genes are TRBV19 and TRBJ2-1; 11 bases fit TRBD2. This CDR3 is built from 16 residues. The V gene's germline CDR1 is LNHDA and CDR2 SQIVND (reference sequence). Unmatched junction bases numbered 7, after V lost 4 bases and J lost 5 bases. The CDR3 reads CASSTLGLAGDNEQFF. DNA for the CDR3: TGTGCCAGTAGTACCCTAGGACTAGCGGGTGACAATGAGCAGTTCTTC.

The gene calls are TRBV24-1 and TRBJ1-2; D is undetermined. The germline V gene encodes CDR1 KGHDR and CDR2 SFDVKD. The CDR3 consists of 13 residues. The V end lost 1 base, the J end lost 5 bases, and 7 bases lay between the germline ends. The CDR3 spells CATSDFSGYGYTF. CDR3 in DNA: TGTGCCACCAGTGATTTTTCCGGTTATGGCTACACCTTC.

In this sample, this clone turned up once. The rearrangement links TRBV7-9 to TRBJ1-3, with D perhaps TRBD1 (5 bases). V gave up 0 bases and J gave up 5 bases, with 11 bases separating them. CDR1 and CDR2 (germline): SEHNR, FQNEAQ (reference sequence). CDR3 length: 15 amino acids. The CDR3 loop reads CASSLASGIRNTIYF. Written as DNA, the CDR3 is TGTGCCAGCAGCTTAGCGTCAGGGATTCGAAACACCATATATTTT.

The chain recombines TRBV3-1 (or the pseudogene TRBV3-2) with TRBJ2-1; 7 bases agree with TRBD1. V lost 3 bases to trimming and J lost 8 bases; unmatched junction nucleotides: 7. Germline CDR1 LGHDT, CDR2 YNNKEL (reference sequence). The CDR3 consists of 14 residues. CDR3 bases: TGTGCCAGCAGCCAGAGGAACAGGGGCGATGAGCAGTTCTTC. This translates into CASSQRNRGDEQFF.

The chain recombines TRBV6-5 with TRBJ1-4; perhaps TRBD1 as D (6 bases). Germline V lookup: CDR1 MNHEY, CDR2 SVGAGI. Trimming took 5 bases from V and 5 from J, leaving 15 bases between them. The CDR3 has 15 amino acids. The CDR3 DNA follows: TGTGCCAGCAGTCCGTACAGGGTGGAGAATGAAAAACTGTTTTTT. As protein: CASSPYRVENEKLFF.

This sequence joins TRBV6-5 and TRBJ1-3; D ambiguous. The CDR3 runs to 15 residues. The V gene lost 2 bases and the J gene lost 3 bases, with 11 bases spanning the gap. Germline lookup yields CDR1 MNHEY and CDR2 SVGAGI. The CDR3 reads CASSYRRGIGNTIYF. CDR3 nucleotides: TGTGCCAGCAGTTACAGACGGGGTATTGGAAACACCATATATTTT.

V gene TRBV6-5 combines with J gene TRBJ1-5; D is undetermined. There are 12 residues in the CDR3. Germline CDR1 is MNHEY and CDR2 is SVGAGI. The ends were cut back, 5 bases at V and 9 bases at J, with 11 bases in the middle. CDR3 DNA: TGTGCCAGCAGTACCCACTTAAGGCCCCAGCATTTT. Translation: CASSTHLRPQHF.

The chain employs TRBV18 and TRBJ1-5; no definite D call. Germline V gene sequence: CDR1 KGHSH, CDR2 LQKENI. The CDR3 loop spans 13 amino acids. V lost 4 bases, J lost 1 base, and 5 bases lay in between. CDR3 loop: CASSQGSNQPQHF. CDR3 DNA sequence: TGTGCCAGCTCACAAGGGAGCAATCAGCCCCAGCATTTT.

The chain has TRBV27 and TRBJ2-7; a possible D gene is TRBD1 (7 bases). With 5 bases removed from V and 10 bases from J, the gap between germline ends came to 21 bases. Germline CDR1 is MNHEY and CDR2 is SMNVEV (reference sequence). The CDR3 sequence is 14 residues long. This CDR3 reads CASSPYRGTATQYF. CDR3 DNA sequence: TGTGCCAGCAGTCCATACCGGGGGACAGCCACCCAGTACTTC.

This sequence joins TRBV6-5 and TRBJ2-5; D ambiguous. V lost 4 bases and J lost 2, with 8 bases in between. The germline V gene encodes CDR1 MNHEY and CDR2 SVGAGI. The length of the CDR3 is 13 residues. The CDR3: CASSWLQQETQYF. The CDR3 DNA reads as TGTGCCAGCAGTTGGCTCCAACAAGAGACCCAGTACTTC.

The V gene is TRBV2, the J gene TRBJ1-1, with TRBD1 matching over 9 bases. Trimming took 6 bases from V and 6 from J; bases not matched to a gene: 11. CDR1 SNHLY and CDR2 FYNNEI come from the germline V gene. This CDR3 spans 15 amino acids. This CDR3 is CASRQGARHPAEAFF. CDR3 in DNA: TGTGCCAGCAGACAGGGGGCGCGCCACCCTGCTGAAGCTTTCTTT.

The chain's CDR3 is CASSIDPGSTNEKLFF. The DNA of the CDR3 is TGTGCCAGTAGTATAGATCCAGGATCAACTAATGAAAAACTGTTTTTT. The chain combines TRBV19 with TRBJ1-4; the D is unclear. With 0 bases removed from V and 0 bases from J, the gap between germline ends came to 8 bases. This CDR3 has 16 residues. Germline V lookup: CDR1 LNHDA, CDR2 SQIVND (reference sequence).

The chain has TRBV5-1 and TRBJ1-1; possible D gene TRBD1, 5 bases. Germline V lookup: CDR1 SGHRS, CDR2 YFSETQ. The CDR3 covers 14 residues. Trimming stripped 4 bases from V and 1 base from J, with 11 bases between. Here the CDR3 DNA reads TGCGCCAGCAGCCTACCGGGACGGAACACTGAAGCTTTCTTT. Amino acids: CASSLPGRNTEAFF. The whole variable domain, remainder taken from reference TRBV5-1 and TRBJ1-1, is KAGVTQTPRYLIKTRGQQVTLSCSPISGHRSVSWYQQTPGQGLQFLFEYFSETQRNKGNFPGRFSGRQFSNSRSEMNVSTLELGDSALYLCASSLPGRNTEAFFGQGTRLTVV.

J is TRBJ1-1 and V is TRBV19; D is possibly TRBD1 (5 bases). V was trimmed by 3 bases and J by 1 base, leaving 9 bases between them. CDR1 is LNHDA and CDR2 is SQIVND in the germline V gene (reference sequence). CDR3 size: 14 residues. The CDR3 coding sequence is TGTGCCAGTAGTATTTTCAGGGAGAACACTGAAGCTTTCTTT. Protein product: CASSIFRENTEAFF.

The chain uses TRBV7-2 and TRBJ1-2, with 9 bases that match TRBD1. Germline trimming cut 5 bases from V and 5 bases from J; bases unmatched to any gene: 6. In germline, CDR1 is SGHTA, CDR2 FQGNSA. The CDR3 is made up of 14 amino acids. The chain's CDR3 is CASSQDRGLYGYTF. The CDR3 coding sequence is TGTGCCAGCAGCCAGGACAGGGGTTTGTATGGCTACACCTTC.

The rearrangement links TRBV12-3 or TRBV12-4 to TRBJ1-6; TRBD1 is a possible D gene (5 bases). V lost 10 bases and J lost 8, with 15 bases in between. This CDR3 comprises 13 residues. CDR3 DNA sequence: TGTGCCACCACCCGGGACGGAGATTCACCCCTCCACTTT. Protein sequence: CATTRDGDSPLHF.

DNA for the CDR3: TGTGCCAGCATCTTGTGGGCGGACGGGTACGAGCAGTACTTC. Translated, it gives CASILWADGYEQYF. The rearrangement links TRBV7-2 to TRBJ2-7; D remains ambiguous. CDR1 is SGHTA and CDR2 is FQGNSA in the germline V gene. The CDR3 consists of 14 residues. V lost 7 bases to trimming and J lost 4 bases, with 17 bases between them.

CDR3 residues: CASSLDGSYEQYF. The CDR3 DNA reads as TGTGCCAGCAGTTTAGACGGTAGCTACGAGCAGTACTTC. The chain joins TRBV12-3 or TRBV12-4 to TRBJ2-7, with D unclear. CDR3 length: 13 amino acids. V lost 1 base and J 3 bases, leaving 7 bases between the germline ends.

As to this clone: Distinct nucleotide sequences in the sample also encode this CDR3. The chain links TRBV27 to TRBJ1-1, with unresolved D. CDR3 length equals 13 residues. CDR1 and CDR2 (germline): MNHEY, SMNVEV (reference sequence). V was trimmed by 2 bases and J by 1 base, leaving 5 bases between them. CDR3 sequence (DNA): TGTGCCAGCAGTTTAAAAGGGAACACTGAAGCTTTCTTT. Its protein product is CASSLKGNTEAFF.

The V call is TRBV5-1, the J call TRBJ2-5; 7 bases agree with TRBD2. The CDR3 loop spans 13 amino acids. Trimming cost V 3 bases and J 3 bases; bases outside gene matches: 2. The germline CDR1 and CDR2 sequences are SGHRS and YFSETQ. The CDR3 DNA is TGCGCCAGCAGCTCTCGGGGGGAAGAGACCCAGTACTTC. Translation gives CASSSRGEETQYF.

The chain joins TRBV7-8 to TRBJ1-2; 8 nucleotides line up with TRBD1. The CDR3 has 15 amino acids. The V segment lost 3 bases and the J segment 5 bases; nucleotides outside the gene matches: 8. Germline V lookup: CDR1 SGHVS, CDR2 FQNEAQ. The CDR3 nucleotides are TGTGCCAGCAGCTTGGTTCTGACAGGGGAGTATGGCTACACCTTC. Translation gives CASSLVLTGEYGYTF.

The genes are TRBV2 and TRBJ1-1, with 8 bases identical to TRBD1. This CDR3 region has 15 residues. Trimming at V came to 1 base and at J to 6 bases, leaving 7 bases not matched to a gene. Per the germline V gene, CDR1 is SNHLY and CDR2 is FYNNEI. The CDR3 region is CASSEVIRGLAEAFF. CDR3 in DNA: TGTGCCAGCAGTGAAGTGATCAGGGGGCTCGCTGAAGCTTTCTTT. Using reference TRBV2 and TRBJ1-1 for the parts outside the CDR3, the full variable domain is EPEVTQTPSHQVTQMGQEVILRCVPISNHLYFYWYRQILGQKVEFLVSFYNNEISEKSEIFDDQFSVERPDGSNFTLKIRSTKLEDSAMYFCASSEVIRGLAEAFFGQGTRLTVV.